These 29 T cell receptor beta chains were sequenced from one sample in a study of blood T cell repertoires in COVID-19. The table came from immunoSEQ multiplex PCR; TCRdb's copy has only in-frame clones and leaves some out. The data show 200,000 to 250,000 clones, roughly 80% seen once. Sequenced material: peripheral blood. All receptors come from a woman in her forties or fifties with acute or convalescent COVID-19.

This clone was found once. The chain carries TRBV7-9 and TRBJ2-2; D remains unclear. CDR3 size: 13 residues. Trimming took off 7 bases at V and 6 bases at J, with 12 bases between the two ends. CDR1 is SEHNR and CDR2 is FQNEAQ in the germline V gene (reference sequence). For the CDR3, the DNA is TGTGCCAGCATCTTGAGAGAGGCCGGGGAGCTGTTTTTT. This encodes CASILREAGELFF.

The V gene is TRBV27, the J gene TRBJ2-1; possible D gene TRBD1, 6 bases. The CDR3 consists of 15 residues. Germline loops: CDR1 MNHEY, CDR2 SMNVEV (reference sequence). Trimming stripped 5 bases from V and 3 bases from J, with 14 bases between. CDR3 region: CASSLYRVNYNEQFF. The CDR3 DNA reads TGTGCCAGCAGTCTATACAGGGTCAACTACAATGAGCAGTTCTTC.

J is TRBJ2-5 and V is TRBV19; tentatively, D is TRBD2 (5 bases). Trimming cost V 6 bases and J 2 bases, with 7 bases left between them. The CDR3 length is 12 residues. The germline V gene has CDR1 LNHDA and CDR2 SQIVND (reference sequence). Written as DNA, the CDR3 is TGTGCCAGTAGCGGGGTACAAGAGACCCAGTACTTC. Residues: CASSGVQETQYF. Using reference TRBV19 and TRBJ2-5 for the parts outside the CDR3, the full variable domain is DGGITQSPKYLFRKEGQNVTLSCEQNLNHDAMYWYRQDPGQGLRLIYYSQIVNDFQKGDIAEGYSVSREKKESFPLTVTSAQKNPTAFYLCASSGVQETQYFGPGTRLLVL.

A word on this clone: Different DNA sequences within this sample yield the same CDR3. The chain employs TRBV6-5 and TRBJ1-2, with a tentative D call TRBD1 (5 bases). V was pared by 0 bases and J by 8 bases, with 7 bases between. The length of the CDR3 is 12 residues. CDR1 is MNHEY and CDR2 is SVGAGI in the germline V gene. DNA of the CDR3: TGTGCCAGCAGTTACTCCGGGGGGGGCTACACCTTC. It specifies CASSYSGGGYTF.

The sample holds one count of this clone. The chain uses TRBV3-1 (or the pseudogene TRBV3-2) and TRBJ1-6, with a possible D match to TRBD1 (5 bases). V was pared by 1 base and J by 10 bases, with 17 bases between. The germline gives CDR1 LGHDT, CDR2 YNNKEL (reference sequence). The CDR3 runs to 16 residues. This chain's CDR3 is CASSQGLAREGSPLHF. CDR3 nucleotides: TGTGCCAGCAGCCAAGGACTGGCCAGGGAAGGCTCACCCCTCCACTTT.

V gene TRBV27 combines with J gene TRBJ2-2; the D gene is possibly TRBD1 (8 bases). Germline CDR1 MNHEY, CDR2 SMNVEV (reference sequence). V was pared by 6 bases and J by 4 bases, with 15 bases between. The CDR3 consists of 15 residues. The CDR3 region has the DNA TGTGCCAGCAGGAGCGGGACAGGTAGCACCGGGGAGCTGTTTTTT. Encoded protein: CASRSGTGSTGELFF.

This sequence joins TRBV27 and TRBJ2-7, with D uncertain. Germline-derived CDR1 and CDR2 are MNHEY and SMNVEV (reference sequence). The CDR3 is made up of 13 amino acids. The V end was cut by 2 bases, the J end by 5 bases, with 10 bases between. CDR3 residues: CASSLKFRDEQYF. The CDR3 DNA is TGTGCCAGCAGTTTAAAATTCCGAGACGAGCAGTACTTC.

This clone was observed a single time. The chain uses TRBV5-4 and TRBJ2-7, with a weak D call TRBD1 (7 bases). Germline CDR1 is SGHNT and CDR2 is YYREEE (reference sequence). Trimming left V 4 bases short and J 4 bases short, with 18 bases between. The CDR3 spans 15 residues. The CDR3 loop reads CASSALARGVYEQYF. The CDR3 nucleotides are TGTGCCAGCAGCGCCCTTGCCAGGGGGGTGTACGAGCAGTACTTC. Full variable domain (rest looked up from reference TRBV5-4 and TRBJ2-7): ETGVTQSPTHLIKTRGQQVTLRCSSQSGHNTVSWYQQALGQGPQFIFQYYREEENGRGNFPPRFSGLQFPNYSSELNVNALELDDSALYLCASSALARGVYEQYFGPGTRLTVT.

This clone was picked up one time. The rearrangement uses TRBV6-2 or TRBV6-3 and TRBJ2-7; TRBD1 might be the D (5 bases). Trimming pared 5 bases from V and 7 bases from J, leaving 27 bases between. The CDR3 is made up of 17 amino acids. CDR1 MNHEY and CDR2 SVGEGT come from the germline V gene. This CDR3 reads CASSLRSREITPREQYF. The CDR3, as DNA: TGTGCCAGCAGTCTACGCTCCAGGGAAATTACCCCCCGGGAGCAGTACTTC.

A few counts support this clone. The gene calls are TRBV5-1 and TRBJ2-1; 9 bases line up with TRBD1. The CDR3 is made up of 14 amino acids. Trimming cost V 7 bases and J 2 bases; bases outside gene matches: 4. Germline values: CDR1 SGHRS, CDR2 YFSETQ. This chain's CDR3 is CASGTGMAYNEQFF. CDR3 sequence (DNA): TGCGCCAGCGGGACAGGGATGGCCTACAATGAGCAGTTCTTC.

The CDR3 sequence: CASSPRGWGTEAFF. CDR3 nucleotide sequence: TGTGCCAGCAGCCCCAGGGGGTGGGGCACTGAAGCTTTCTTT. The genes are TRBV3-1 (or the pseudogene TRBV3-2) and TRBJ1-1, with TRBD1 identical over 7 bases. The CDR3 consists of 14 residues. Looked up from germline, CDR1 is LGHDT and CDR2 is YNNKEL (reference sequence). Germline trimming cut 4 bases from V and 4 bases from J; bases unmatched to any gene: 6.

This chain links TRBV6-5 with TRBJ2-7, with D maybe TRBD2 (6 bases). V was clipped by 7 bases and J by 1 base, with 8 bases between them. CDR3 size: 12 residues. Germline lookup yields CDR1 MNHEY and CDR2 SVGAGI. The CDR3 loop is CASMGGSYEQYF. In DNA form, the CDR3 reads TGTGCCAGCATGGGGGGTTCCTACGAGCAGTACTTC.

The chain links TRBV10-3 to TRBJ2-5; TRBD1 matches 7 bases. Germline V gives CDR1 ENHRY, CDR2 SYGVKD. The CDR3 length is 14 residues. Trimming took 6 bases from V and 3 from J; bases not matched to a gene: 7. CDR3 sequence: CAIRPGQAKETQYF. CDR3 nucleotide sequence: TGTGCCATCAGACCCGGACAGGCAAAAGAGACCCAGTACTTC.

This sequence joins TRBV6-6 and TRBJ1-6; 7 nucleotides line up with TRBD1. V gave up 6 bases and J gave up 8 bases; unmatched junction bases: 7. CDR1 MNHNY and CDR2 SVGAGI come from the germline V gene (reference sequence). CDR3 size: 14 residues. As DNA, the CDR3 is TGTGCCAGCAGCCGACAGGGATCTGATTCACCCCTCCACTTT. It specifies CASSRQGSDSPLHF.

J is TRBJ1-2 and V is TRBV12-3 or TRBV12-4, with 10 bases lining up with TRBD1. V lost 5 bases to trimming and J lost 6 bases; unmatched junction nucleotides: 3. CDR3 length equals 13 residues. The CDR3: CASSPGTGDGYTF. CDR3 DNA sequence: TGTGCCAGCAGTCCGGGGACAGGGGATGGCTACACCTTC.

This chain uses TRBV19 with TRBJ2-2, with D maybe TRBD1 (6 bases). The CDR3 sequence is 13 residues long. The V and J ends lost 10 bases and 2 bases respectively, with 11 bases between them. From germline, CDR1 is LNHDA and CDR2 SQIVND (reference sequence). This chain's CDR3 is CATGQPNTGELFF. The CDR3 DNA follows: TGTGCCACCGGACAGCCTAACACCGGGGAGCTGTTTTTT.

V usage is TRBV18 and J usage is TRBJ2-7; D is possibly TRBD1 (7 bases). V was trimmed by 2 bases and J by 0 bases, leaving 11 bases between them. Germline CDR1 and CDR2: KGHSH and LQKENI. The CDR3 has 15 residues. The CDR3 is CASSPAGQSSYEQYF. The CDR3 coding sequence is TGTGCCAGCTCACCAGCGGGACAGAGCTCCTACGAGCAGTACTTC.

This clone was detected a few times. The chain employs TRBV19 and TRBJ1-1; D might be TRBD1 (5 bases). The CDR3 sequence is 14 residues long. CDR1 and CDR2 from the germline V gene are LNHDA and SQIVND (reference sequence). V was pared by 5 bases and J by 8 bases, with 18 bases between. The CDR3 sequence: CASSSGETRKEAFF. The CDR3 DNA follows: TGTGCCAGTAGTTCGGGGGAAACACGTAAGGAAGCTTTCTTT.

The gene calls are TRBV11-1 and TRBJ2-7, with TRBD1 matching 10 bases. Germline V CDR1 and CDR2: SGHAT, FQDESV (reference sequence). This CDR3 region has 16 residues. V lost 5 bases and J lost 5; bases outside the gene matches: 12. As DNA, the CDR3 is TGTGCCAGCAGCGGCGGAAGACAGGGGGCGAAAAACGAGCAGTACTTC. It yields the protein CASSGGRQGAKNEQYF. Together with reference TRBV11-1 and TRBJ2-7, the CDR3 gives the full variable domain: EAEVAQSPRYKITEKSQAVAFWCDPISGHATLYWYRQILGQGPELLVQFQDESVVDDSQLPKDRFSAERLKGVDSTLKIQPAELGDSAMYLCASSGGRQGAKNEQYFGPGTRLTVT.

The CDR3 DNA sequence: TGTGCCAGTAGCCGTACTGGGACAGGGGGCTTTCTGCACTATGGCTACACCTTC. Amino acids: CASSRTGTGGFLHYGYTF. The chain carries TRBV19 and TRBJ1-2; 12 positions match TRBD1. The CDR3 runs to 18 residues. The germline V gene encodes CDR1 LNHDA and CDR2 SQIVND (reference sequence). The V gene end was trimmed by 6 bases and the J gene end by 3 bases; junction bases not matched to a gene: 14.

The J gene is TRBJ1-5, the V gene TRBV28, with 7 bases fitting TRBD1. V shed 6 bases, J shed 1 base, and the junction held 12 bases outside the gene matches. CDR3 size: 17 residues. Germline V gives CDR1 MDHEN, CDR2 SYDVKM. The DNA of the CDR3 is TGTGCCAGCAGACCTACAGGGGCCCCACCCAGCAATCAGCCCCAGCATTTT. Translating it yields CASRPTGAPPSNQPQHF.

The chain is built from TRBV19 and TRBJ2-2; 8 bases align to TRBD1. CDR3 length equals 14 residues. The germline CDR1 and CDR2 sequences are LNHDA and SQIVND (reference sequence). The ends lost 7 bases at V and 3 bases at J; junction bases unmatched: 4. DNA of the CDR3: TGTGCCAGTAACTCAGGGGGCGACACCGGGGAGCTGTTTTTT. It translates to CASNSGGDTGELFF. Based on the CDR3 plus reference TRBV19 and TRBJ2-2, the full variable domain is DGGITQSPKYLFRKEGQNVTLSCEQNLNHDAMYWYRQDPGQGLRLIYYSQIVNDFQKGDIAEGYSVSREKKESFPLTVTSAQKNPTAFYLCASNSGGDTGELFFGEGSRLTVL.

The table lists this clone with a count of one. A junction boundary mismatches the germline segment, possibly from a read error. This sequence joins TRBV28 and TRBJ1-3; D is unclear. The CDR3 is 14 residues long. CDR1 MDHEN and CDR2 SYDVKM come from the germline V gene. The CDR3 reads CANSFAGSGNTIYF. In DNA form, the CDR3 reads TGTGCCAACAGTTTCGCGGGCTCTGGAAACACCATATATTTT. The full variable domain, with the rest looked up from reference TRBV28 and TRBJ1-3, is DVKVTQSSRYLVKRTGEKVFLECVQDMDHENMFWYRQDPGLGLRLIYFSYDVKMKEKGDIPEGYSVSREKKERFSLILESASTNQTSMYLCANSFAGSGNTIYFGEGSWLTVV.

V gene TRBV5-8 combines with J gene TRBJ1-1; 10 bases are shared with TRBD1. Trimming took 2 bases from V and 4 from J; bases not matched to a gene: 11. This CDR3 is 17 amino acids long. Germline V CDR1 and CDR2: SGHTS, YDEGEE. The DNA of the CDR3 is TGTGCCAGCAGCTTCAACCGGGACAGGGGAGGAGGCACTGAAGCTTTCTTT. Encoded protein: CASSFNRDRGGGTEAFF.

The chain links TRBV2 to TRBJ2-7; D not certain. Between the trimmed V and J ends, which lost 5 bases and 1 base, there was a span of 6 bases. CDR3 length equals 12 residues. From germline, CDR1 is SNHLY and CDR2 FYNNEI. The CDR3 DNA reads as TGTGCCAGCAGTACCGAGTCCTACGAGCAGTACTTC. Translation gives CASSTESYEQYF.

This clone was observed a few times. J is TRBJ1-1 and V is TRBV5-1, with unresolved D. CDR3 size: 15 residues. The germline CDR1 and CDR2 sequences are SGHRS and YFSETQ. Trimming stripped 0 bases from V and 1 base from J, with 10 bases between. The CDR3 here is CASSLASAGNTEAFF. CDR3 bases: TGCGCCAGCAGCTTGGCCTCGGCGGGGAACACTGAAGCTTTCTTT.

The rearrangement uses TRBV19 and TRBJ2-2, with a tentative D call TRBD1 (6 bases). Germline-derived CDR1 and CDR2 are LNHDA and SQIVND (reference sequence). The CDR3 loop spans 17 amino acids. V was clipped by 5 bases and J by 3 bases, with 19 bases between them. CDR3 amino acids: CASSLGAWDTHTGELFF. The CDR3 coding sequence is TGTGCCAGTAGTCTAGGGGCATGGGACACTCACACCGGGGAGCTGTTTTTT.

V usage is TRBV6-6 and J usage is TRBJ1-2, with D possibly being TRBD1 (5 bases). The V and J ends lost 4 bases and 6 bases respectively, with 18 bases between them. The CDR3 is made up of 15 amino acids. Germline values: CDR1 MNHNY, CDR2 SVGAGI (reference sequence). In nucleotides, the CDR3 is TGTGCCAGCAGTTTCACTCCGGGACTTACAAATGGCTACACCTTC. It is translated as CASSFTPGLTNGYTF.

The J gene is TRBJ2-1, the V gene TRBV28; TRBD1 matches 7 bases. V was pared by 5 bases and J by 3 bases, with 7 bases of the junction left unmatched. The CDR3 runs to 15 residues. Germline CDR1 MDHEN, CDR2 SYDVKM. As DNA, the CDR3 is TGTGCCAGCAGTAATAGGGGGCGCGTCTACAATGAGCAGTTCTTC. It is translated as CASSNRGRVYNEQFF.